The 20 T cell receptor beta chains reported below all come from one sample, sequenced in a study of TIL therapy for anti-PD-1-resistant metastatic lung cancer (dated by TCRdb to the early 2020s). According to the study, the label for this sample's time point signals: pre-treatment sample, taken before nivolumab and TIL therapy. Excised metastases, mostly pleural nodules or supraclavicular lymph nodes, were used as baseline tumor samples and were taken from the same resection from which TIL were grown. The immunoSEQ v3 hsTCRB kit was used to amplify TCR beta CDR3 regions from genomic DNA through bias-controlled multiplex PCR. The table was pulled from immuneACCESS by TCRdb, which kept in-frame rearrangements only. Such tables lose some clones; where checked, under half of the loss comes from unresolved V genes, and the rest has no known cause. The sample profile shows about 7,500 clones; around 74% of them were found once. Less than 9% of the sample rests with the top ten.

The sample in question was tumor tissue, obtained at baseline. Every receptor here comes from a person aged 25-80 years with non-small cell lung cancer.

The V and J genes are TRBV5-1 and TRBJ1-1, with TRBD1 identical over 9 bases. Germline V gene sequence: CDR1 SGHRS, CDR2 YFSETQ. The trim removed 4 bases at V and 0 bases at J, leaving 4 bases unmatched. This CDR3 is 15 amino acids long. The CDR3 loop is CASSPGQGLNTEAFF. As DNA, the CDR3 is TGCGCCAGCAGCCCCGGACAGGGGCTGAACACTGAAGCTTTCTTT. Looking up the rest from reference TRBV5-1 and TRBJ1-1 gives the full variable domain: KAGVTQTPRYLIKTRGQQVTLSCSPISGHRSVSWYQQTPGQGLQFLFEYFSETQRNKGNFPGRFSGRQFSNSRSEMNVSTLELGDSALYLCASSPGQGLNTEAFFGQGTRLTVV.

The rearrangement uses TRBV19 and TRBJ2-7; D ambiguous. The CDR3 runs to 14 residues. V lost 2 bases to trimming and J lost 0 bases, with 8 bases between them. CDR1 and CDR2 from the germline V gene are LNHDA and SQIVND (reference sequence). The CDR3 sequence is CASSISLPSYEQYF. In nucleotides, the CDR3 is TGTGCCAGTAGTATAAGCCTTCCCTCCTACGAGCAGTACTTC.

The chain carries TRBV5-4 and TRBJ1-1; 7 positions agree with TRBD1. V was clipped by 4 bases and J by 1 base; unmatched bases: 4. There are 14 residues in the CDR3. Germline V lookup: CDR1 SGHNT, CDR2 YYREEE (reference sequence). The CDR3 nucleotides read TGTGCCAGCAGCCCCCGGACAGGGAACACTGAAGCTTTCTTT. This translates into CASSPRTGNTEAFF.

CDR3 region: CASSQNSGQRGGYTF. The CDR3 bases are TGTGCCAGCAGCCAAAATTCGGGACAAAGGGGTGGCTACACCTTC. The chain employs TRBV7-3 and TRBJ1-2; maybe TRBD1 (6 bases). Germline V CDR1 and CDR2: SGHTA, FQGTGA. V was cut by 5 bases and J by 7 bases, with 20 bases left in between. The CDR3 is made up of 15 amino acids. The full variable domain, in which reference TRBV7-3 and TRBJ1-2 provide the parts outside the CDR3, is GAGVSQTPSNKVTEKGKYVELRCDPISGHTALYWYRQSLGQGPEFLIYFQGTGAADDSGLPNDRFFAVRPEGSVSTLKIQRTERGDSAVYLCASSQNSGQRGGYTFGSGTRLTVV.

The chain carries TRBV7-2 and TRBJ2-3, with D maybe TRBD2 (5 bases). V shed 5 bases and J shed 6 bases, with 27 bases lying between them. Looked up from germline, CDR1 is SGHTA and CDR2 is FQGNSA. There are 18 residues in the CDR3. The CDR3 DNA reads TGTGCCAGCAGCCCACCACCGGGGAGTGCATCAAATCGGGATACGCAGTATTTT. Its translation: CASSPPPGSASNRDTQYF.

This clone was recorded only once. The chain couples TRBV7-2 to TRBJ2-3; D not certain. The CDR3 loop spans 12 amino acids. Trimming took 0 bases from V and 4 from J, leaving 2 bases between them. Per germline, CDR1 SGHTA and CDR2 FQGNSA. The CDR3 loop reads CASSLAADTQYF. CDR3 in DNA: TGTGCCAGCAGCTTAGCCGCAGATACGCAGTATTTT.

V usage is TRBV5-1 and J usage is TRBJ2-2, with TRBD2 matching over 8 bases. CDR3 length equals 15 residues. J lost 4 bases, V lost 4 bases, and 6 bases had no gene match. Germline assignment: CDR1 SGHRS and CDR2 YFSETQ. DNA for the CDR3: TGCGCCAGCAGCCGCTTAGCGGGGCTCACCGGGGAGCTGTTTTTT. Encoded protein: CASSRLAGLTGELFF.

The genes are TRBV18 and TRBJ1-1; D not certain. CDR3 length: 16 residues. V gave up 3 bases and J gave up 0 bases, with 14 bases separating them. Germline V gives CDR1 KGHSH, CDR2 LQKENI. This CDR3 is CASSPLFDRMNTEAFF. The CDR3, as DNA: TGTGCCAGCTCACCGTTATTTGATCGGATGAACACTGAAGCTTTCTTT.

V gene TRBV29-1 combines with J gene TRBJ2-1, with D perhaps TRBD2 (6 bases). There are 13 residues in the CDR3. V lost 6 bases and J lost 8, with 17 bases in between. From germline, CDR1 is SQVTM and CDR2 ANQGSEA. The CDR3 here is CSVVYEPGDEQFF. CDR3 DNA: TGCAGCGTGGTCTATGAACCGGGGGATGAGCAGTTCTTC.

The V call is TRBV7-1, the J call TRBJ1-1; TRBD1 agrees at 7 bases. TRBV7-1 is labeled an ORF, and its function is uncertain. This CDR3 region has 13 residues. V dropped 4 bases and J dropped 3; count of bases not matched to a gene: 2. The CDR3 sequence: CASSLQGYTEAFF. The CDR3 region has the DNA TGTGCCAGCAGCTTACAGGGGTACACTGAAGCTTTCTTT.

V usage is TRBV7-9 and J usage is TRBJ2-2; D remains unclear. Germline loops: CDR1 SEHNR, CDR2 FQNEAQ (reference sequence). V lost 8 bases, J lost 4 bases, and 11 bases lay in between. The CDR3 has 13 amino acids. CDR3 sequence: CASPFAGTGELFF. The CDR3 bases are TGTGCCAGCCCCTTTGCCGGCACCGGGGAGCTGTTTTTT.

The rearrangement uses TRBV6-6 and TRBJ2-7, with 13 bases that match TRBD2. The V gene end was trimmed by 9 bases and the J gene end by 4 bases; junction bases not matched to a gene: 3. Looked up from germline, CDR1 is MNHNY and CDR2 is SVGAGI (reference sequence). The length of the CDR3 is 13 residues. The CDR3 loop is CASGLAGVYEQYF. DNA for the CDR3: TGTGCCAGTGGACTAGCGGGAGTGTACGAGCAGTACTTC.

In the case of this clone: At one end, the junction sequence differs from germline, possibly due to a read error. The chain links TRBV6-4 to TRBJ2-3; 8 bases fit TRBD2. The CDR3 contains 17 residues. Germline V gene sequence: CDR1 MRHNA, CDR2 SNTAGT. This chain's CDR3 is CASSDSHRGGDTDTQYF. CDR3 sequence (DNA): TGTGCCAGCAGCGACTCTCATCGGGGGGGGGACACAGATACGCAGTATTTT.

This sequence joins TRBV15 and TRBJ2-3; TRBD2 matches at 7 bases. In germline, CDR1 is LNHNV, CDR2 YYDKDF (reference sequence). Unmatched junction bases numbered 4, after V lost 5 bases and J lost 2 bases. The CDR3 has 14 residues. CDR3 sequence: CATSRGLYTDTQYF. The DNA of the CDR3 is TGTGCCACCAGCCGGGGACTATACACAGATACGCAGTATTTT.

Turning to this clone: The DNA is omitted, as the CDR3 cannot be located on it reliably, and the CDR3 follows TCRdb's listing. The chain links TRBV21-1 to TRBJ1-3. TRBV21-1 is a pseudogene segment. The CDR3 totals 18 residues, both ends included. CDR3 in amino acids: CASSKVGGGARSGNTIYF.

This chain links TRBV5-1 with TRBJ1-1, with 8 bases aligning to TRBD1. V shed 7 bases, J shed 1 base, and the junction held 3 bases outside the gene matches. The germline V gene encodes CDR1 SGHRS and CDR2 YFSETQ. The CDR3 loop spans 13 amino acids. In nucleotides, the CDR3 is TGCGCCAGCTTCGGGACAGGGAACACTGAAGCTTTCTTT. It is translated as CASFGTGNTEAFF.

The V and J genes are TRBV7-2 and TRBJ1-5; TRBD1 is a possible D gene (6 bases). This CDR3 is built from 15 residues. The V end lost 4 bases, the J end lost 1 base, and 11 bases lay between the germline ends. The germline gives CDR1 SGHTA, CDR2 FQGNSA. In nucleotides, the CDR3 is TGTGCCAGCAGCTCCAGGGGTTGGAGCAATCAGCCCCAGCATTTT. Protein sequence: CASSSRGWSNQPQHF.

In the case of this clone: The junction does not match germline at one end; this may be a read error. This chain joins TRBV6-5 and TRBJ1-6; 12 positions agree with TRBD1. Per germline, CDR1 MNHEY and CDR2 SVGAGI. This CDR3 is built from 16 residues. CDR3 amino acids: CASSYSGTGGSSPLHF. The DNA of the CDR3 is TGTGCCAGCAGCTACTCCGGGACAGGGGGCTCTTCACCCCTCCACTTT.

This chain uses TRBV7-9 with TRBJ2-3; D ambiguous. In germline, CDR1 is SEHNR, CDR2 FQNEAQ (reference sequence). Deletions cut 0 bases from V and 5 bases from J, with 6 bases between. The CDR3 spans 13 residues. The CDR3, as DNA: TGTGCCAGCAGCTTAGCCACACAAGATACGCAGTATTTT. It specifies CASSLATQDTQYF.

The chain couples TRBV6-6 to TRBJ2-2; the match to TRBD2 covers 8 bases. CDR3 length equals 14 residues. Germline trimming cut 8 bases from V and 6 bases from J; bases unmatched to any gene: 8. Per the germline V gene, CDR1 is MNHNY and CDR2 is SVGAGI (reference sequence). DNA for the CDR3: TGTGCCAGCCGGGGGGGGCCGTATTCCGGGGAGCTGTTTTTT. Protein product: CASRGGPYSGELFF.